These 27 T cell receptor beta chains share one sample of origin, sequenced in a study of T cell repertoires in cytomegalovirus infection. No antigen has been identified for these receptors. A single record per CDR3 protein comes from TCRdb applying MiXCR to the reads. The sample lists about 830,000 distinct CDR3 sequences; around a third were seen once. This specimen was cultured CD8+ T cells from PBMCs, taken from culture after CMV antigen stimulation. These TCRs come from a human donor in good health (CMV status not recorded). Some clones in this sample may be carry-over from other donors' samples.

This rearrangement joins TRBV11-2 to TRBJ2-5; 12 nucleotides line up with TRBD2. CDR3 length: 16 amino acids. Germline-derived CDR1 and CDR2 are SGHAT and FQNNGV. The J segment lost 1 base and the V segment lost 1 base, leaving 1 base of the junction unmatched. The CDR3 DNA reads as TGTGCCAGCAGCTTAGTGACTAGCGGGGGCCAAGAGACCCAGTACTTC. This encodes CASSLVTSGGQETQYF.

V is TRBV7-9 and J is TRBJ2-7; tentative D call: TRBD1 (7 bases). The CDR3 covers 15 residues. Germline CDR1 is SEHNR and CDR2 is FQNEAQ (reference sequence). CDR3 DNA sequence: TGTGCCAACAGCCGAGGAGGGGGCGGAACCTACGAGCAGTACGTC. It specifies CANSRGGGGTYEQYV.

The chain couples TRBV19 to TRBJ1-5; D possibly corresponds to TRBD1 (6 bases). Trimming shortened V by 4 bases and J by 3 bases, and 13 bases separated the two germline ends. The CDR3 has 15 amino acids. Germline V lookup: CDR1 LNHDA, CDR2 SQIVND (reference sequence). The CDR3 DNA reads TGTGCCAGTAGTAAGTACCGGGACATCAATCAGCCCCAGCATTTT. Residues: CASSKYRDINQPQHF.

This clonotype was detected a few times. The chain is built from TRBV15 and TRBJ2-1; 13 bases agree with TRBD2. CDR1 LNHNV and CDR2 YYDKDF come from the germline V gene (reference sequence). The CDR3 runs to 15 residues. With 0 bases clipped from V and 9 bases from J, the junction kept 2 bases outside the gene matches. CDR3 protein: CATSRETSGGSEQFF. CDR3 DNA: TGTGCCACCAGCAGAGAGACTAGCGGGGGGAGTGAGCAGTTCTTC.

The DNA of the CDR3 is TGCGCCAGCAGCCAAGTTCGATTAAACACTGAAGCTTTCTTT. Residues: CASSQVRLNTEAFF. The chain joins TRBV4-1 to TRBJ1-1; D ambiguous. The germline V and J ends were trimmed by 1 base and 2 bases, with 8 bases remaining between them. Germline CDR1 is MGHRA and CDR2 is YSYEKL. This CDR3 is 14 amino acids long.

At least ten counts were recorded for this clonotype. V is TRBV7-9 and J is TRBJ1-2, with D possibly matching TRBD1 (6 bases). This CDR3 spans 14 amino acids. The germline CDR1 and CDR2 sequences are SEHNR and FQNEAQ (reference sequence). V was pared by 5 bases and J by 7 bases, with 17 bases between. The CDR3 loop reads CASSKNTGLGGYTF. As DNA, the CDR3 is TGTGCCAGCAGCAAAAACACAGGGCTAGGTGGCTACACCTTC.

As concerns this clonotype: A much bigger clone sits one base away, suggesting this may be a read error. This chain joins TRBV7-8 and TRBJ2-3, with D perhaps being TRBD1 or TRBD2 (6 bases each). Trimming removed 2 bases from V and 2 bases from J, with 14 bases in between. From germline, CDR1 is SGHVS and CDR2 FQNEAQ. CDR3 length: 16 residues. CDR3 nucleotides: TGTGCCAGCAGCTTATGCGGGACAAGACACACAGATACGCAGTATTTT. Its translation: CASSLCGTRHTDTQYF.

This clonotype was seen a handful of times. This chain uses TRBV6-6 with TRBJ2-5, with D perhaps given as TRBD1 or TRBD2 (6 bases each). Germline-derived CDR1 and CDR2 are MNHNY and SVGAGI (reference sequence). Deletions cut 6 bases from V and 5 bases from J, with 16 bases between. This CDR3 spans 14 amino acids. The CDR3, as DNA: TGTGCCAGCAGCCCCCGGGGGCTCGGGGAGACCCAGTACTTC. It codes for CASSPRGLGETQYF.

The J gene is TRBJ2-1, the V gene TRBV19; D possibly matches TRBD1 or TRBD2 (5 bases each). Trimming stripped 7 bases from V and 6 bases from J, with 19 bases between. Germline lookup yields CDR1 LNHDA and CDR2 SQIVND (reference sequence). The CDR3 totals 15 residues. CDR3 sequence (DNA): TGTGCCAGTAACGACTGGGACCTCTCCCCCAATGAGCAGTTCTTC. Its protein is CASNDWDLSPNEQFF.

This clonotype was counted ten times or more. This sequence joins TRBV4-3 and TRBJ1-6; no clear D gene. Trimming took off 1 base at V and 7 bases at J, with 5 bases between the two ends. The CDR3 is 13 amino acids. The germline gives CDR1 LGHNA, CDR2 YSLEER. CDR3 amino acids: CASSQGSNSPLHF. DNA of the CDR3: TGCGCCAGCAGCCAAGGGTCCAATTCACCCCTCCACTTT.

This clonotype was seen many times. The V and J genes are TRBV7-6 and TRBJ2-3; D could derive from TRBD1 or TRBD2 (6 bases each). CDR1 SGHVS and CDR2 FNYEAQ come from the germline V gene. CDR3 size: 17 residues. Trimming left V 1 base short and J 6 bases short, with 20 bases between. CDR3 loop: CASSLEESGATGDTQYF. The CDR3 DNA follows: TGTGCCAGCAGCTTAGAAGAGTCGGGGGCCACCGGGGATACGCAGTATTTT.

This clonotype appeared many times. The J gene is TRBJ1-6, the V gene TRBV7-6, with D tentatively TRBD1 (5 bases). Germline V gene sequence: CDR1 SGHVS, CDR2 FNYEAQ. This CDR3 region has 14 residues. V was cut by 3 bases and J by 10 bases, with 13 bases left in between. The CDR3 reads CASSLGVAVSPLHF. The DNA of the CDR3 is TGTGCCAGCAGCTTGGGGGTTGCGGTCTCACCCCTCCACTTT.

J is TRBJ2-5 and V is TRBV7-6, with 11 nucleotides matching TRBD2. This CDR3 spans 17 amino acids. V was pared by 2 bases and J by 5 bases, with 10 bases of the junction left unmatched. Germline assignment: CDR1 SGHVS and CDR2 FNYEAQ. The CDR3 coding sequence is TGTGCCAGCAGCTTAAGGGCTAGCGGGGGGCCGGGGGAGACCCAGTACTTC. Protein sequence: CASSLRASGGPGETQYF.

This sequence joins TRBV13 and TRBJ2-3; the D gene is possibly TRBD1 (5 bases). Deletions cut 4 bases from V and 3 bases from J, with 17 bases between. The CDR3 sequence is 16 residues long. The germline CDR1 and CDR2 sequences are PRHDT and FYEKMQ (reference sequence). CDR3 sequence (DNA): TGTGCCAGCAGCTCCCCCGGCCAGGGTTTGACAGATACGCAGTATTTT. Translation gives CASSSPGQGLTDTQYF. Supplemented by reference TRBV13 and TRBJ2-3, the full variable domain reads AAGVIQSPRHLIKEKRETATLKCYPIPRHDTVYWYQQGPGQDPQFLISFYEKMQSDKGSIPDRFSAQQFSDYHSELNMSSLELGDSALYFCASSSPGQGLTDTQYFGPGTRLTVL.

This CDR3 is CASRPFGRGDQPQHF. The CDR3 coding sequence is TGTGCCAGCCGTCCCTTTGGCAGGGGCGATCAGCCCCAGCATTTT. The chain uses TRBV6-2 or TRBV6-3 and TRBJ1-5; D might be TRBD1 (6 bases). The germline V and J ends were trimmed by 8 bases and 5 bases, with 19 bases remaining between them. CDR3 length: 15 amino acids. The V gene's germline CDR1 is MNHEY and CDR2 SVGEGT.

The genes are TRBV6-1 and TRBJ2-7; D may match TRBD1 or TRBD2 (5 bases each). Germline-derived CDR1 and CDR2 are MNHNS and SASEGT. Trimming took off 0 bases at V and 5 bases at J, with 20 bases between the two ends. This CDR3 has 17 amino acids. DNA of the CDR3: TGTGCCAGCAGTGAAGCGGTTACCGGGACGTTCCAGGACGAGCAGTACTTC. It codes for CASSEAVTGTFQDEQYF.

The CDR3 DNA is TGTGCCAGCAGCTTGGGTAGGGCTAACGAGCAGTACTTC. Its translation: CASSLGRANEQYF. The chain combines TRBV5-6 with TRBJ2-7; D not certain. The CDR3 loop spans 13 amino acids. Germline V gene sequence: CDR1 SGHDT, CDR2 YYEEEE. V shed 0 bases and J shed 5 bases, with 9 bases lying between them. Supplemented by reference TRBV5-6 and TRBJ2-7, the full variable domain reads DAGVTQSPTHLIKTRGQQVTLRCSPKSGHDTVSWYQQALGQGPQFIFQYYEEEERQRGNFPDRFSGHQFPNYSSELNVNALLLGDSALYLCASSLGRANEQYFGPGTRLTVT.

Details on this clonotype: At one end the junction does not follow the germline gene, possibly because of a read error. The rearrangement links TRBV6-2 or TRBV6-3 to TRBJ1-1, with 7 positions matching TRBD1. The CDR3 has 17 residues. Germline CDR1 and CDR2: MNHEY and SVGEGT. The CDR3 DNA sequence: TGTGCCAGCAGCTACTCAACCTCAGGGGGACTACTTCAAGAAGCTTTCTTT. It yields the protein CASSYSTSGGLLQEAFF.

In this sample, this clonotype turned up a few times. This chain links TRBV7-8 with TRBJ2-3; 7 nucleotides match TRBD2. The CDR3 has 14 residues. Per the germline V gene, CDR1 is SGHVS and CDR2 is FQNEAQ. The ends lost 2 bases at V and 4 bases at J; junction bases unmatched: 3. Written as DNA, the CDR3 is TGTGCCAGCAGCTTAAGCGGGGAACCAGATACGCAGTATTTT. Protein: CASSLSGEPDTQYF.

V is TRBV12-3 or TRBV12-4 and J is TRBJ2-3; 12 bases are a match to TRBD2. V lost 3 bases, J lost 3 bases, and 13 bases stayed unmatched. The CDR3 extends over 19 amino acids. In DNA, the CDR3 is TGTGCCAGCAGTTTTGCGACTAGCGGGGGCCTCCCGGTGACAGATACGCAGTATTTT. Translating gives CASSFATSGGLPVTDTQYF.

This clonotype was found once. In DNA form, the CDR3 reads TGTGCCAGCAGTCAAATTGGCAATGAAGCTTTCTTT. It translates to CASSQIGNEAFF. The rearrangement links TRBV6-6 to TRBJ1-1, with unresolved D. This CDR3 is 12 amino acids long. Trimming removed 5 bases at V and 7 bases at J, with 11 bases between. The V gene's germline CDR1 is MNHNY and CDR2 SVGAGI (reference sequence).

Here the CDR3 DNA reads TGTGCCAGCAGCCGAAGGACTAGCGGCGTAGGTCAAGAGACCCAGTACTTC. Translated: CASSRRTSGVGQETQYF. V usage is TRBV5-5 and J usage is TRBJ2-5; TRBD2 aligns across 10 bases. After removal of 4 bases from V and 2 bases from J, the junction contained 11 bases not matched to a gene. Germline CDR1 reads SGHKS; CDR2 reads YYEKEE (reference sequence). The CDR3 has 17 amino acids.

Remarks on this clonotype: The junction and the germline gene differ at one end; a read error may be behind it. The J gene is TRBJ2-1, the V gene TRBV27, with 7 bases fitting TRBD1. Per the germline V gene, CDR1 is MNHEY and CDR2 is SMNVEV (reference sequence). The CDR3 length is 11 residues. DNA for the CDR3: TGTGCCACCCGACAGGGCAATGAACAGTTCTTC. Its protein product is CATRQGNEQFF.

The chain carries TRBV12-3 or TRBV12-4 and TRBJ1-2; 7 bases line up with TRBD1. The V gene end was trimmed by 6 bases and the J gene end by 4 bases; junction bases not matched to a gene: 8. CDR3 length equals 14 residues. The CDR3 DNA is TGTGCCAGCAGCCCAGGGGGATTAGTCTATGGCTACACCTTC. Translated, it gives CASSPGGLVYGYTF.

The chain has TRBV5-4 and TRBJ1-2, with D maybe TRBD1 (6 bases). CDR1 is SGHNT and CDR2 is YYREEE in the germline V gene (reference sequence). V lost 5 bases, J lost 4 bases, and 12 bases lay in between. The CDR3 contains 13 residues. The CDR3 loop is CASRGGLGYGYTF. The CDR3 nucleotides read TGTGCCAGCAGGGGGGGGCTTGGCTATGGCTACACCTTC.

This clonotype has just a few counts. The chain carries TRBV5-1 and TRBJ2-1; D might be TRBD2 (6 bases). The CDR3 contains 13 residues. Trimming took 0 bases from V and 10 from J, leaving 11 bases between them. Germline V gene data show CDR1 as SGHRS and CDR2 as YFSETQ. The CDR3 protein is CASSLAAGREQFF. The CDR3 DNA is TGCGCCAGCAGCTTGGCCGCGGGGCGGGAGCAGTTCTTC. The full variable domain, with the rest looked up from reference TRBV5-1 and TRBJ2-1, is KAGVTQTPRYLIKTRGQQVTLSCSPISGHRSVSWYQQTPGQGLQFLFEYFSETQRNKGNFPGRFSGRQFSNSRSEMNVSTLELGDSALYLCASSLAAGREQFFGPGTRLTVL.

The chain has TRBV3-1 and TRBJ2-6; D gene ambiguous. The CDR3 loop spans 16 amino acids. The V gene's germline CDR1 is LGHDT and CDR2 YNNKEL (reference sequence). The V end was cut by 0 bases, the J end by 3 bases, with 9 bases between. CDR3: CASSQDKGRGANVLTF. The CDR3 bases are TGTGCCAGCAGCCAAGATAAGGGCCGTGGGGCCAACGTCCTGACTTTC.